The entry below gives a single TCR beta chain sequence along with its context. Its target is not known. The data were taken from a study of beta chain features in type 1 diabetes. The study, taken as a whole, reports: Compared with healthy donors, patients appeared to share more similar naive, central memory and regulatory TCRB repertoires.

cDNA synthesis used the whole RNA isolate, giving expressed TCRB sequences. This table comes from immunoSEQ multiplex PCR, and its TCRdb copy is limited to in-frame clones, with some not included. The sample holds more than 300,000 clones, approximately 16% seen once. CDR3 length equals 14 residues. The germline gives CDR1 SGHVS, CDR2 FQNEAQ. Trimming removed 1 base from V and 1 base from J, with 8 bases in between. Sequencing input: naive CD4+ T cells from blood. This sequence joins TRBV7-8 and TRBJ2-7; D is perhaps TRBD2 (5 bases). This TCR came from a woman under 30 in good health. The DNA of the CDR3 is TGTGCCAGCAGCTTAGTACCGGGATCCTACGAGCAGTACTTC. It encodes CASSLVPGSYEQYF.